Below, 18 T cell receptor beta chains from the same sample are listed, as sequenced in a study of siplizumab effects on memory and regulatory T cells (dated by TCRdb to between 2019 and 2020). Library generation was performed with the immunoSEQ multiplex PCR assay. This immuneACCESS table, as held by TCRdb, lists in-frame sequences with V and J called but not all clones. Of the missing ones, under half trace to an unresolved V gene in checked studies; the others have no known cause. This sample has 99,000 or so clones in its table, and 93% of those were observed once. The ten largest make up more than 0.3% of the sample. Sample: CD4+ T cells sorted from blood. These receptors were obtained from a human donor in good health.

The CDR3 protein is CASSDRTGIQNEAFF. DNA of the CDR3: TGTGCCAGCTCGGATCGGACAGGGATACAGAATGAAGCTTTCTTT. V gene TRBV27 combines with J gene TRBJ1-1; 8 positions agree with TRBD1. V dropped 8 bases and J dropped 7; count of bases not matched to a gene: 15. The germline V gene encodes CDR1 MNHEY and CDR2 SMNVEV (reference sequence). The CDR3 loop spans 15 amino acids.

The rearrangement uses TRBV7-9 and TRBJ1-2; 12 nucleotides line up with TRBD1. J gave up 7 bases and V 3 bases, and 9 bases lay outside the gene matches. The V gene's germline CDR1 is SEHNR and CDR2 FQNEAQ (reference sequence). CDR3 length: 16 residues. Here the CDR3 reads CASSLGVGTGGIGYTF. The CDR3 nucleotides read TGTGCCAGCAGCTTGGGAGTGGGGACAGGGGGCATTGGCTACACCTTC.

J is TRBJ1-2 and V is TRBV18; 9 nucleotides agree with TRBD1. Germline CDR1 is KGHSH and CDR2 is LQKENI. There are 15 residues in the CDR3. Trimming removed 1 base from V and 4 bases from J; junction bases left unmatched: 4. CDR3 DNA: TGTGCCAGCTCACCACGGACAGGGGCCCCCTATGGCTACACCTTC. Residues: CASSPRTGAPYGYTF.

This clone occurred once. One end of the junction is discordant with germline, which a read error may explain. V gene TRBV7-8 combines with J gene TRBJ2-5; TRBD1 agrees at 7 bases. Germline V gene lookup returns CDR1 SGHVS and CDR2 FQNEAQ. This CDR3 is built from 12 residues. CDR3 in amino acids: CASSYTYGTGDF. The CDR3 DNA follows: TGTGCCAGCAGCTACACGTACGGTACAGGGGACTTC.

This chain joins TRBV7-6 and TRBJ2-5; D is possibly TRBD2 (6 bases). The CDR3 extends over 16 amino acids. Per the germline V gene, CDR1 is SGHVS and CDR2 is FNYEAQ. Trimming cost V 5 bases and J 0 bases, with 16 bases left between them. DNA for the CDR3: TGTGCCAGCAGCCTCCAGGGCGGGGCAAACCAAGAGACCCAGTACTTC. Amino acid sequence: CASSLQGGANQETQYF.

In DNA form, the CDR3 reads TGTGCCAGCAGTGTGGAGAGGACGTATGGCTACACCTTC. Residues: CASSVERTYGYTF. V usage is TRBV2 and J usage is TRBJ1-2, with D unresolved. This CDR3 spans 13 amino acids. Germline CDR1 SNHLY, CDR2 FYNNEI. V was shortened by 4 bases and J by 5 bases, with 11 bases between the two germline ends.

V usage is TRBV2 and J usage is TRBJ2-2, with D maybe TRBD1 (6 bases). The CDR3 is made up of 16 amino acids. CDR1 and CDR2 (germline): SNHLY, FYNNEI. The germline V and J ends were trimmed by 4 bases and 2 bases, with 14 bases remaining between them. DNA for the CDR3: TGTGCCAGCAGTGGGTTACAGGGCCTCAACACCGGGGAGCTGTTTTTT. Protein: CASSGLQGLNTGELFF.

The rearrangement uses TRBV5-1 and TRBJ2-7, with D unresolved. This CDR3 region has 12 residues. Trimming pared 3 bases from V and 9 bases from J, leaving 13 bases between. The germline CDR1 and CDR2 sequences are SGHRS and YFSETQ. The chain's CDR3 is CASSSTLGVQYF. CDR3 nucleotide sequence: TGCGCCAGCAGCTCTACGCTGGGCGTGCAGTACTTC.

This rearrangement joins TRBV29-1 to TRBJ2-2; 13 bases align to TRBD2. V was pared by 6 bases and J by 0 bases, with 7 bases of the junction left unmatched. Germline loops: CDR1 SQVTM, CDR2 ANQGSEA. This CDR3 is 17 amino acids long. The CDR3 sequence is CSVAGLAGRANTGELFF. Written as DNA, the CDR3 is TGCAGCGTCGCGGGACTAGCGGGAAGAGCGAACACCGGGGAGCTGTTTTTT.

The V call is TRBV19, the J call TRBJ1-6; TRBD1 might be the D (6 bases). The V gene lost 6 bases and the J gene lost 0 bases, with 9 bases spanning the gap. The V gene's germline CDR1 is LNHDA and CDR2 SQIVND (reference sequence). There are 15 residues in the CDR3. CDR3: CASRDRTSYNSPLHF. The CDR3 nucleotides read TGTGCCAGTAGGGACAGAACCTCCTATAATTCACCCCTCCACTTT.

This rearrangement joins TRBV19 to TRBJ2-2, with D possibly matching TRBD2 (5 bases). The V end lost 3 bases, the J end lost 4 bases, and 15 bases lay between the germline ends. Germline CDR1 reads LNHDA; CDR2 reads SQIVND (reference sequence). The CDR3 has 16 residues. CDR3 sequence reads: CASSISLASGTGELFF. Written as DNA, the CDR3 is TGTGCCAGTAGTATTAGTTTAGCGTCTGGCACCGGGGAGCTGTTTTTT.

This chain uses TRBV27 with TRBJ2-5; perhaps TRBD1 as D (5 bases). The V and J ends lost 6 bases and 0 bases respectively, with 17 bases between them. This CDR3 comprises 16 residues. CDR1 MNHEY and CDR2 SMNVEV come from the germline V gene (reference sequence). CDR3 DNA sequence: TGTGCCAGCAGCTCCCGTCTGACAGATAACCAAGAGACCCAGTACTTC. It yields the protein CASSSRLTDNQETQYF.

This chain links TRBV15 with TRBJ1-4, with D hard to call. The V gene lost 0 bases and the J gene lost 8 bases, with 7 bases spanning the gap. Per the germline V gene, CDR1 is LNHNV and CDR2 is YYDKDF (reference sequence). The CDR3 consists of 13 residues. Written as DNA, the CDR3 is TGTGCCACCAGCAGAGATTCTGGCGAAAAACTGTTTTTT. As protein: CATSRDSGEKLFF. The whole variable domain, filled in from reference TRBV15 and TRBJ1-4, reads DAMVIQNPRYQVTQFGKPVTLSCSQTLNHNVMYWYQQKSSQAPKLLFHYYDKDFNNEADTPDNFQSRRPNTSFCFLDIRSPGLGDTAMYLCATSRDSGEKLFFGSGTQLSVL.

The rearrangement links TRBV6-5 to TRBJ1-2; tentative D call: TRBD1 (5 bases). Trimming cost V 0 bases and J 2 bases, with 13 bases left between them. Per the germline V gene, CDR1 is MNHEY and CDR2 is SVGAGI. The CDR3 covers 16 residues. The CDR3: CASSYSLGPINYGYTF. The CDR3 DNA is TGTGCCAGCAGTTACTCCCTGGGACCCATAAACTATGGCTACACCTTC.

The chain links TRBV30 to TRBJ2-1, with TRBD2 as a possible D gene (6 bases). CDR1 GTSNPN and CDR2 SVGIG come from the germline V gene (reference sequence). This CDR3 has 14 amino acids. V lost 7 bases and J lost 7, with 20 bases in between. In DNA, the CDR3 is TGTGCCTTTGCTAGCGATCCCTTCGGGAATGAGCAGTTCTTC. This gives the protein CAFASDPFGNEQFF.

In its sample, this clone was seen a few times. The chain joins TRBV7-6 to TRBJ2-1; maybe TRBD2 (5 bases). CDR1 and CDR2 (germline): SGHVS, FNYEAQ. V lost 0 bases and J lost 0, with 9 bases in between. CDR3 length: 16 amino acids. CDR3 DNA sequence: TGTGCCAGCAGCTTAGCGCGAGGGAGCTCCTACAATGAGCAGTTCTTC. Its protein product is CASSLARGSSYNEQFF. Together with reference TRBV7-6 and TRBJ2-1, the CDR3 gives the full variable domain: GAGVSQSPRYKVTKRGQDVALRCDPISGHVSLYWYRQALGQGPEFLTYFNYEAQQDKSGLPNDRFSAERPEGSISTLTIQRTEQRDSAMYRCASSLARGSSYNEQFFGPGTRLTVL.

This chain joins TRBV6-5 and TRBJ1-2, with D unresolved. V lost 7 bases, J lost 3 bases, and 12 bases lay in between. Germline values: CDR1 MNHEY, CDR2 SVGAGI. The CDR3 consists of 13 residues. In nucleotides, the CDR3 is TGTGCCAGCACTCAACTCCGGTACTATGGCTACACCTTC. Its translation is CASTQLRYYGYTF.

The chain recombines TRBV7-2 with TRBJ1-3; the D is unclear. From germline, CDR1 is SGHTA and CDR2 FQGNSA. Deletions cut 2 bases from V and 0 bases from J, with 14 bases between. This CDR3 has 17 amino acids. The CDR3 DNA is TGTGCCAGCAGCTTAATAGGGAGGACCTACTCTGGAAACACCATATATTTT. Translating gives CASSLIGRTYSGNTIYF. The full variable domain, rest sourced from reference TRBV7-2 and TRBJ1-3, is GAGVSQSPSNKVTEKGKDVELRCDPISGHTALYWYRQSLGQGLEFLIYFQGNSAPDKSGLPSDRFSAERTGGSVSTLTIQRTQQEDSAVYLCASSLIGRTYSGNTIYFGEGSWLTVV.